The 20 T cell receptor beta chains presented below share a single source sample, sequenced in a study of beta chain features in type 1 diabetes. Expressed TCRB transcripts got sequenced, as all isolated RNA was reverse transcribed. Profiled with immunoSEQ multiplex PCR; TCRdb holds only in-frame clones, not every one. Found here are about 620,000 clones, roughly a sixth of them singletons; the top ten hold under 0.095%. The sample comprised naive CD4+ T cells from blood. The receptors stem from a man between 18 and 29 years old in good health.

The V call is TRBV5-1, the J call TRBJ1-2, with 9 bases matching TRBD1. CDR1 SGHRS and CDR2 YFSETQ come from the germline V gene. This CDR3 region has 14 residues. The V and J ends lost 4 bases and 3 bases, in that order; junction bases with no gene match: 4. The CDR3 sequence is CASSRGQGHYGYTF. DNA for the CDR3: TGCGCCAGCAGCCGGGGACAGGGACACTATGGCTACACCTTC.

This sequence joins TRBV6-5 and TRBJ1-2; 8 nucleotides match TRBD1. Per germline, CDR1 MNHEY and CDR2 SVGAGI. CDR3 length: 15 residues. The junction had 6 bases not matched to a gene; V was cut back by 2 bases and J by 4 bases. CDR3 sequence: CASSYQRQGSYGYTF. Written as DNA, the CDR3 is TGTGCCAGCAGTTACCAACGACAGGGGAGCTATGGCTACACCTTC.

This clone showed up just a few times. CDR3 DNA: TGTGCCAGCAGACGACGGGACAGGGTGGGCTATGGCTACACCTTC. This sequence encodes CASRRRDRVGYGYTF. J is TRBJ1-2 and V is TRBV27, with TRBD1 matching 9 bases. Germline V gene data show CDR1 as MNHEY and CDR2 as SMNVEV (reference sequence). J lost 4 bases, V lost 6 bases, and 9 bases had no gene match. The CDR3 consists of 15 residues.

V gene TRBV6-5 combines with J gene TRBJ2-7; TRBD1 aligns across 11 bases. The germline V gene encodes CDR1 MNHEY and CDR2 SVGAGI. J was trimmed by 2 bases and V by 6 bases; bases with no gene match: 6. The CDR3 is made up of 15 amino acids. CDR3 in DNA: TGTGCCAGCAGGCCGGGACAGGGGGTACCCTACGAGCAGTACTTC. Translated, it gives CASRPGQGVPYEQYF.

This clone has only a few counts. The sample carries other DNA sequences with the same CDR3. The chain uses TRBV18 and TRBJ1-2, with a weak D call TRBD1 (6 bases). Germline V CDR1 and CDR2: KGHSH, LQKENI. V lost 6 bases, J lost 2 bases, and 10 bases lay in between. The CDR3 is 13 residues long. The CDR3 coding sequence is TGTGCCAGCTCGCCCCAGGGGAACTATGGCTACACCTTC. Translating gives CASSPQGNYGYTF.

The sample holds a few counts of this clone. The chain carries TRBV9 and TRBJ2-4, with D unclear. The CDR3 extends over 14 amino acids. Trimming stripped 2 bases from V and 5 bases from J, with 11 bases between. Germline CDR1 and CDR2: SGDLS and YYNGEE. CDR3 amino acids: CASSVTTAENIQYF. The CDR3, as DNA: TGTGCCAGCAGCGTTACCACAGCAGAAAACATTCAGTACTTC.

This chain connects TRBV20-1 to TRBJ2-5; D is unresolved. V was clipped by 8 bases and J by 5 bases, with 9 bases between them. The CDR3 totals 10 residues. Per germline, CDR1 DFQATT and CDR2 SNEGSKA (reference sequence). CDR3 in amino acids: CSTWRETQYF. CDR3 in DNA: TGCAGTACCTGGCGCGAGACCCAGTACTTC.

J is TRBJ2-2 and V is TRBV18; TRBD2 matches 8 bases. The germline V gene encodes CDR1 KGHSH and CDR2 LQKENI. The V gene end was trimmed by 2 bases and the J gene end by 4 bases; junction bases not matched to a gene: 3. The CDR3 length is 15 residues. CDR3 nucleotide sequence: TGTGCCAGCTCACCAATCCTAGCGGGCACCGGGGAGCTGTTTTTT. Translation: CASSPILAGTGELFF.

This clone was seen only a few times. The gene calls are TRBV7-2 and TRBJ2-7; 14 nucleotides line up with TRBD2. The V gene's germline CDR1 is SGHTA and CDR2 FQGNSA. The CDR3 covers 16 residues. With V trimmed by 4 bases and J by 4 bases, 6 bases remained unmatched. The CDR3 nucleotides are TGTGCCAGCAGCTCACGACTAGCGGGAGGGCCTTACGAGCAGTACTTC. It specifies CASSSRLAGGPYEQYF.

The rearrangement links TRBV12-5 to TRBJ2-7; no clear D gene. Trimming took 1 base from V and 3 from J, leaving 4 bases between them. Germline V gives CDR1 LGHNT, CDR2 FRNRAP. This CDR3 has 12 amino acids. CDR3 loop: CASGLDHYEQYF. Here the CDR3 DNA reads TGTGCTAGTGGTTTGGATCACTACGAGCAGTACTTC.

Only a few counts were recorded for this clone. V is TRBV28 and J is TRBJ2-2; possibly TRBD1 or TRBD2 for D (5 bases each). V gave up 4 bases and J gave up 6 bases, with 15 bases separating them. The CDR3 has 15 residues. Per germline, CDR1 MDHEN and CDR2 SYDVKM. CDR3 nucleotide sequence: TGTGCCAGCAGTTCGACGGGTTCGGGACCCGGGGAGCTGTTTTTT. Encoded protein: CASSSTGSGPGELFF.

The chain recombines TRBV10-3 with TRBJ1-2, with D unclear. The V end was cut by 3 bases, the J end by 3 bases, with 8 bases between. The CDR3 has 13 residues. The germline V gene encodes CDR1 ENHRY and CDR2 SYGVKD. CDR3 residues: CAISDKSHYGYTF. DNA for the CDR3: TGTGCCATCAGTGACAAGTCTCACTATGGCTACACCTTC.

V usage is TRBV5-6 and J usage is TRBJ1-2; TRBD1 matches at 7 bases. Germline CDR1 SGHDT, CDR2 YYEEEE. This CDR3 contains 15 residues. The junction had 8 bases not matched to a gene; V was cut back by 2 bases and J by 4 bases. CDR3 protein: CASSFGGGAGYGYTF. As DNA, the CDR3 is TGTGCCAGCAGCTTTGGAGGGGGCGCCGGCTATGGCTACACCTTC.

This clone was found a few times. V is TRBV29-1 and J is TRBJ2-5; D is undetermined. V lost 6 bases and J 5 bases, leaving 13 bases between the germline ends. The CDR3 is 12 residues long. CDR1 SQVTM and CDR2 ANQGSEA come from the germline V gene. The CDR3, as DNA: TGCAGCGTAATCCCGGACGTGGAGACCCAGTACTTC. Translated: CSVIPDVETQYF.

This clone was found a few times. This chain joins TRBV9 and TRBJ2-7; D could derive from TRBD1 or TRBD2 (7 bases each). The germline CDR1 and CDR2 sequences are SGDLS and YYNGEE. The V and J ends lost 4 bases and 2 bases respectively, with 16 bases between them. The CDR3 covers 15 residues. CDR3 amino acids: CASSPRGGPAYEQYF. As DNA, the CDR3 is TGTGCCAGCAGCCCCAGGGGGGGGCCCGCCTACGAGCAGTACTTC.

In nucleotides, the CDR3 is TGTGCCACCAGCAGAAAAGGGAGGAATCAGCCCCAGCATTTT. Residues: CATSRKGRNQPQHF. The chain is built from TRBV15 and TRBJ1-5; D gene ambiguous. Germline V gene lookup returns CDR1 LNHNV and CDR2 YYDKDF (reference sequence). Trimming removed 2 bases at V and 4 bases at J, with 9 bases between. The CDR3 covers 14 residues. The variable domain in full, completed from reference TRBV15 and TRBJ1-5, reads DAMVIQNPRYQVTQFGKPVTLSCSQTLNHNVMYWYQQKSSQAPKLLFHYYDKDFNNEADTPDNFQSRRPNTSFCFLDIRSPGLGDTAMYLCATSRKGRNQPQHFGDGTRLSIL.

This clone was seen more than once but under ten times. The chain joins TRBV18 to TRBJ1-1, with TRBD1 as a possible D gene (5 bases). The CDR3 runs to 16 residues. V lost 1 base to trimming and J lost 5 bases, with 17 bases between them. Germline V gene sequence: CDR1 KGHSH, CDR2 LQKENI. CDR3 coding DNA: TGTGCCAGCTCACCACTCAGTGGGGCTGGGGGAACTGAAGCTTTCTTT. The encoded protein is CASSPLSGAGGTEAFF.

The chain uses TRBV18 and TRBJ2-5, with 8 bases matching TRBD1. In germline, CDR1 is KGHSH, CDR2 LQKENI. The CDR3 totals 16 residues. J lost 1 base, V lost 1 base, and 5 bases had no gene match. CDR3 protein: CASSPLDRALQETQYF. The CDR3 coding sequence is TGTGCCAGCTCACCACTGGACAGGGCCCTCCAAGAGACCCAGTACTTC.

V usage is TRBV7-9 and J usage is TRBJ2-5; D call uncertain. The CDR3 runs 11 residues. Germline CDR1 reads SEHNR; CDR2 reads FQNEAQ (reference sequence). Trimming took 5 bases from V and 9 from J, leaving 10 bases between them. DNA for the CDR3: TGTGCCAGCAGCCCCGAGCTGGCCCAGTACTTC. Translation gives CASSPELAQYF.

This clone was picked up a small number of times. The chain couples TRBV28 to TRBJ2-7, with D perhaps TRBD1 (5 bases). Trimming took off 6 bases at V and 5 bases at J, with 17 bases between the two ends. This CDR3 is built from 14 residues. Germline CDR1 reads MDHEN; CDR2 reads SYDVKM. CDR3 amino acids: CASRTLGAGHEQYF. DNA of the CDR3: TGTGCCAGCAGGACCCTTGGGGCAGGCCACGAGCAGTACTTC.